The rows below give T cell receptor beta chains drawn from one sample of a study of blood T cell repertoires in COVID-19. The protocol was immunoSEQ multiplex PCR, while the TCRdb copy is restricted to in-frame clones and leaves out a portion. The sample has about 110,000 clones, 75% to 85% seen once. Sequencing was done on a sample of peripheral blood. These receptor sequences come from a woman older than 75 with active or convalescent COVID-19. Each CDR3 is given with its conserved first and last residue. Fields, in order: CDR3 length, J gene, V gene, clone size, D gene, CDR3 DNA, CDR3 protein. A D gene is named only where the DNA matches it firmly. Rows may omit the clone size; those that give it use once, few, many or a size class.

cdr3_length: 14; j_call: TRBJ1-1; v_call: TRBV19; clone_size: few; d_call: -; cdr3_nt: TGTGCCAGTAAGGCGGGGGGTTTCGACACTGAAGCTTTCTTT; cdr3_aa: CASKAGGFDTEAFF
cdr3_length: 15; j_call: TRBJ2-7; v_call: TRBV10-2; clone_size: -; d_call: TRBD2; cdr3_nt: TGCGCCAGCAGTGAGCGTCTAGCGGGATTGGGCGAGCAGTACTTC; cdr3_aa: CASSERLAGLGEQYF
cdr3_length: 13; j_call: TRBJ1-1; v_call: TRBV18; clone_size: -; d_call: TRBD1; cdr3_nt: TGTGCCAGCTCACCCGGACAGGGCACTGAAGCTTTCTTT; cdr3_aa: CASSPGQGTEAFF
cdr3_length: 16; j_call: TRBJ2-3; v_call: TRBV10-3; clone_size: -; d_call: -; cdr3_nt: TGTGCCATCAGTGCGGTCGCGGGGGCCCGCACGAATACGCAGTATTTT; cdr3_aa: CAISAVAGARTNTQYF
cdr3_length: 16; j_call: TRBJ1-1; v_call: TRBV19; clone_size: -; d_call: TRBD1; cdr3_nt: TGTGCCAGTAGTATTAGAACGGGACAGGGAGGGACTGAAGCTTTCTTT; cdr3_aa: CASSIRTGQGGTEAFF
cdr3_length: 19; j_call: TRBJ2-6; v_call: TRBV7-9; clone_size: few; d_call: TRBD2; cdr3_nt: TGTGCCAGCAGACACCCTAGCGGGAGATCCCCCTCTGGGGCCAACGTCCTGACTTTC; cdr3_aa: CASRHPSGRSPSGANVLTF
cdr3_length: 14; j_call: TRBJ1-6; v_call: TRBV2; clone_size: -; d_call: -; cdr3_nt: TGTGCCAGCAGCCCCGGGACACTGAATTCACCCCTCCACTTT; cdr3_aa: CASSPGTLNSPLHF
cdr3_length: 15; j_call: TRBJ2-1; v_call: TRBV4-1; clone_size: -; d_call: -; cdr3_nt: TGCGCCAGCAGCCAAGACCCTTTCTCCTACAATGAGCAGTTCTTC; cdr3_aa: CASSQDPFSYNEQFF
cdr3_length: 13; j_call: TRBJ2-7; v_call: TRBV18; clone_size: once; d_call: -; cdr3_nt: TGTGCCAGCTCACCACCGTACGGGTTCGAGCAGTACTTC; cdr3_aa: CASSPPYGFEQYF
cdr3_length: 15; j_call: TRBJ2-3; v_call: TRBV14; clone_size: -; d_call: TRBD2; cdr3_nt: TGTGCCAGCAGCCTATACCGAGCGGGAGAAGATACGCAGTATTTT; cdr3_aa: CASSLYRAGEDTQYF
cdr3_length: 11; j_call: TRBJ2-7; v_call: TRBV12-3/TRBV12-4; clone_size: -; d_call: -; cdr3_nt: TGTGCCACCCTCGCGGCTCACGAGCAGTACTTC; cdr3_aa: CATLAAHEQYF
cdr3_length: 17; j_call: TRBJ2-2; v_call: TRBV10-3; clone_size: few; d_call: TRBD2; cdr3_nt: TGTGCCATCAGTGAAGGGTTAGGACTAGCACTGGTCGGGGAGCTGTTTTTT; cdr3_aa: CAISEGLGLALVGELFF
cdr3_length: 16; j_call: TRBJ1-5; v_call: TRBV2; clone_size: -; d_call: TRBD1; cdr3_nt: TGTGCCAGCACCAGGGGGCAAGTCTTTAGTAATCAGCCCCAGCATTTT; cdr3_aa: CASTRGQVFSNQPQHF